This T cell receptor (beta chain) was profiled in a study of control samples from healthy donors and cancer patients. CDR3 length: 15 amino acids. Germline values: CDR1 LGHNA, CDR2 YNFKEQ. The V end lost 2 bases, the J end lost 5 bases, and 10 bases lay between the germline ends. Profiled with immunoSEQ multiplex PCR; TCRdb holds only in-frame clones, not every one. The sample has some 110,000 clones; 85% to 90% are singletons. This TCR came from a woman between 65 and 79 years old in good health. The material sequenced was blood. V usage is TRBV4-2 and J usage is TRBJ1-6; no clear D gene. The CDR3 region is CASSQLGGDNSPLHF. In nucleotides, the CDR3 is TGTGCCAGCAGCCAACTTGGCGGGGATAATTCACCCCTCCACTTT.